One sample yielded the 31 T cell receptor beta chains listed below, sequenced in a study of post-analysis software for immune sequencing data. Study-wide results and limits: The study found TRBV5-6, TRBV5-1 and TRBV20-1 among 5 or 6 TRBV segments more frequent in patients than controls.

Unique molecular identifiers featured in each of the TCR beta cDNA libraries. Using its own MiXCR run on the PCR reads, TCRdb lists one record per CDR3 protein. The data contain hundreds of thousands of distinct CDR3 sequences, approximately 30% of them singletons. These receptors have no known antigen. Sequencing was done on a sample of blood. The receptors here all came from a girl between 5 and 17 years old with multiple sclerosis.

The chain has TRBV12-3 or TRBV12-4 and TRBJ1-6; 8 nucleotides match TRBD1. This CDR3 is 13 amino acids long. The V and J ends lost 8 bases and 13 bases, in that order; junction bases with no gene match: 10. Here the CDR3 reads CASGQGRAGPLHF. The CDR3, as DNA: TGTGCCAGCGGACAGGGTAGGGCCGGGCCCCTCCACTTT.

A remark on this clonotype: An end of the junction differs from the germline gene, which may be a read error. The DNA for the CDR3 is TGCGCCAGCAGCTTGCAGGGCGCATCGAGAACAGATACGCGGTATTTT. Amino acids: CASSLQGASRTDTRYF. V usage is TRBV5-1 and J usage is TRBJ2-3; D is perhaps TRBD1 (5 bases). The CDR3 totals 16 residues. Germline values: CDR1 SGHRS, CDR2 YFSETQ.

This clonotype was recorded a few times. The chain combines TRBV28 with TRBJ1-1; TRBD1 might be the D (5 bases). The CDR3 covers 12 residues. V was shortened by 6 bases and J by 7 bases, with 12 bases between the two germline ends. In germline, CDR1 is MDHEN, CDR2 SYDVKM. CDR3 region: CASSRGPYEAFF. The DNA for the CDR3 is TGTGCCAGCAGCCGGGGCCCGTATGAAGCTTTCTTT.

This sequence joins TRBV4-2 and TRBJ2-5; TRBD1 matches at 7 bases. Trimming took 2 bases from V and 5 from J; bases not matched to a gene: 5. This CDR3 has 14 residues. Germline-derived CDR1 and CDR2 are LGHNA and YNFKEQ. In DNA, the CDR3 is TGTGCCAGCAGCCAAACAGGGGCAGAGGAGACCCAGTACTTC. Its protein product is CASSQTGAEETQYF.

The chain couples TRBV28 to TRBJ2-1; no reliable D call. Germline assignment: CDR1 MDHEN and CDR2 SYDVKM. There are 12 residues in the CDR3. V was clipped by 4 bases and J by 10 bases, with 11 bases between them. In DNA, the CDR3 is TGTGCCAGCAGTTCCCTCGGGTGGGAGCAGTTCTTC. Translation: CASSSLGWEQFF. The full variable domain, rest sourced from reference TRBV28 and TRBJ2-1, is DVKVTQSSRYLVKRTGEKVFLECVQDMDHENMFWYRQDPGLGLRLIYFSYDVKMKEKGDIPEGYSVSREKKERFSLILESASTNQTSMYLCASSSLGWEQFFGPGTRLTVL.

The gene calls are TRBV7-2 and TRBJ2-5; no clear D. V lost 1 base and J 7 bases, leaving 19 bases between the germline ends. Germline V gene lookup returns CDR1 SGHTA and CDR2 FQGNSA. This CDR3 contains 16 residues. CDR3 nucleotide sequence: TGTGCCAGCAGCTTAGTCTTCGCGAGCGAGTTCGGGACCCAGTACTTC. Protein sequence: CASSLVFASEFGTQYF.

The chain uses TRBV29-1 and TRBJ1-5, with D uncertain. CDR1 and CDR2 from the germline V gene are SQVTM and ANQGSEA. Trimming stripped 4 bases from V and 5 bases from J, with 12 bases between. The CDR3 sequence is 13 residues long. This chain's CDR3 is CSVAVTRDQPQHF. The CDR3 coding sequence is TGCAGCGTTGCCGTCACGCGAGATCAGCCCCAGCATTTT.

This clonotype was counted only a few times. The V call is TRBV24-1, the J call TRBJ1-2; TRBD1 might be the D (5 bases). Germline V gene data show CDR1 as KGHDR and CDR2 as SFDVKD. V shed 7 bases and J shed 0 bases, with 11 bases lying between them. This CDR3 has 14 amino acids. The CDR3 DNA sequence: TGTGCCACCAGGGGGGAGCCTCCTAACTATGGCTACACCTTC. Translated: CATRGEPPNYGYTF.

This clonotype was found a few times. This chain links TRBV7-6 with TRBJ2-5; D ambiguous. CDR1 is SGHVS, CDR2 FNYEAQ, per germline. Between the trimmed V and J ends, which lost 2 bases and 4 bases, there was a span of 11 bases. The CDR3 is made up of 14 amino acids. The CDR3 sequence is CASSLSRALETQYF. In DNA, the CDR3 is TGTGCCAGCAGCTTAAGTCGGGCCTTAGAGACCCAGTACTTC. Together with reference TRBV7-6 and TRBJ2-5, the CDR3 gives the full variable domain: GAGVSQSPRYKVTKRGQDVALRCDPISGHVSLYWYRQALGQGPEFLTYFNYEAQQDKSGLPNDRFSAERPEGSISTLTIQRTEQRDSAMYRCASSLSRALETQYFGPGTRLLVL.

This clonotype was counted between two and nine times. The gene calls are TRBV4-3 and TRBJ2-1; possibly TRBD1 or TRBD2 for D (5 bases each). There are 13 residues in the CDR3. The germline CDR1 and CDR2 sequences are LGHNA and YSLEER. The ends were cut back, 3 bases at V and 9 bases at J, with 12 bases in the middle. The CDR3 coding sequence is TGCGCCAGCAGCCATGTTTTAGGGACTGAGCAGTTCTTC. Protein sequence: CASSHVLGTEQFF.

This chain connects TRBV4-1 to TRBJ2-4, with 8 positions matching TRBD1. The CDR3 is 15 amino acids. Trimming took 3 bases from V and 6 from J; bases not matched to a gene: 7. CDR1 is MGHRA, CDR2 YSYEKL, per germline. The CDR3 sequence is CASSQTGDPVNIQYF. The CDR3 DNA reads TGCGCCAGCAGCCAGACAGGGGACCCAGTAAACATTCAGTACTTC.

The sample holds a few counts of this clonotype. The chain combines TRBV20-1 with TRBJ2-1; TRBD2 matches 11 bases. The CDR3 has 15 amino acids. V shed 6 bases and J 3 bases; nucleotides not matched to a gene: 7. Germline V gene data show CDR1 as DFQATT and CDR2 as SNEGSKA (reference sequence). In DNA form, the CDR3 reads TGCAGTGCCAAGTCGGGACTAGCGGTCTACAATGAGCAGTTCTTC. Translating gives CSAKSGLAVYNEQFF.

Concerning this clonotype: No conserved phenylalanine or tryptophan ends this CDR3, so it is likely a read error. V usage is TRBV15 and J usage is TRBJ1-2; D is unresolved. The ends were cut back, 7 bases at V and 7 bases at J, with 16 bases in the middle. This CDR3 is built from 13 residues. Germline V gene sequence: CDR1 LNHNV, CDR2 YYDKDF (reference sequence). CDR3 sequence (DNA): TGTGCCACCATCGGCGCAGGCGGCGGTGGCTACACCTGC. It codes for CATIGAGGGGYTC.

This clonotype has ten or more counts. The chain is built from TRBV5-1 and TRBJ2-1; perhaps TRBD2 as D (6 bases). Trimming shortened V by 0 bases and J by 0 bases, and 22 bases separated the two germline ends. This CDR3 has 20 amino acids. Per germline, CDR1 SGHRS and CDR2 YFSETQ. The CDR3 DNA sequence: TGCGCCAGCAGCTTGGCCGTCAGGACCACCCCGGAGGGCTCCTACAATGAGCAGTTCTTC. Its translation: CASSLAVRTTPEGSYNEQFF.

This chain connects TRBV2 to TRBJ2-7, with unresolved D. The CDR3 length is 15 residues. CDR1 and CDR2 from the germline V gene are SNHLY and FYNNEI. Trimming took 4 bases from V and 0 from J, leaving 13 bases between them. CDR3 sequence: CASSVRVMSSYEQYF. The CDR3 nucleotides read TGTGCCAGCAGTGTCCGGGTCATGAGCTCCTACGAGCAGTACTTC.

V gene TRBV29-1 combines with J gene TRBJ2-7; D could derive from TRBD1 or TRBD2 (5 bases each). This CDR3 is built from 14 residues. V was cut by 6 bases and J by 3 bases, with 18 bases left in between. Germline V gene lookup returns CDR1 SQVTM and CDR2 ANQGSEA. CDR3 nucleotides: TGCAGCGTCCACACAGGAGGCTTAGTCTACGAGCAGTACTTC. The encoded protein is CSVHTGGLVYEQYF.

This clonotype has just a few counts. The chain carries TRBV9 and TRBJ2-1, with TRBD1 as a possible D gene (5 bases). The CDR3 sequence is 16 residues long. Germline V gene sequence: CDR1 SGDLS, CDR2 YYNGEE. Trimming took 7 bases from V and 2 from J, leaving 19 bases between them. The CDR3 nucleotides are TGTGCCAGCGCGTTTGGGGCCAGACCCACCTACAATGAGCAGTTCTTC. It is translated as CASAFGARPTYNEQFF.

The CDR3 spells CASSFFGQSYEQYF. CDR3 DNA: TGTGCCAGCAGTTTCTTTGGCCAGTCCTACGAGCAGTACTTC. The chain has TRBV12-3 or TRBV12-4 and TRBJ2-7; no reliable D call. V lost 3 bases and J 1 base, leaving 10 bases between the germline ends. This CDR3 comprises 14 residues.

The chain uses TRBV5-1 and TRBJ2-4; D is possibly TRBD1 or TRBD2 (6 bases each). Trimming left V 4 bases short and J 0 bases short, with 11 bases between. The CDR3 sequence is 15 residues long. Germline CDR1 is SGHRS and CDR2 is YFSETQ. The CDR3 spells CASSVGGLAKNIQYF. The CDR3 coding sequence is TGCGCCAGCAGCGTAGGGGGGCTAGCCAAAAACATTCAGTACTTC.

The chain employs TRBV5-1 and TRBJ2-5; possible D gene TRBD2, 6 bases. The DNA end lines up better with TRBJ2-7; the J call may be wrong. The V gene's germline CDR1 is SGHRS and CDR2 YFSETQ. The length of the CDR3 is 15 residues. The CDR3 protein is CASGHRGGGVNEQYF. The CDR3 region has the DNA TGCGCCAGCGGCCATCGCGGCGGAGGGGTCAACGAGCAGTACTTC.

CDR3 loop: CSVDYSTDTQYF. The CDR3 region has the DNA TGCAGCGTTGATTATAGCACAGATACGCAGTATTTT. The genes are TRBV29-1 and TRBJ2-3; D unclear. V lost 3 bases to trimming and J lost 0 bases, with 4 bases between them. Germline CDR1 and CDR2: SQVTM and ANQGSEA. The CDR3 contains 12 residues.

V and J are TRBV9 and TRBJ2-7; D possibly matches TRBD1 or TRBD2 (6 bases each). The V gene's germline CDR1 is SGDLS and CDR2 YYNGEE. This CDR3 has 14 amino acids. Trimming took 0 bases from V and 4 from J, leaving 11 bases between them. The CDR3 bases are TGTGCCAGCAGCGTAGTGGGGGGCTCGTACGAGCAGTACTTC. Amino acids: CASSVVGGSYEQYF.

The rearrangement joins TRBV6-5 to TRBJ2-1; 8 nucleotides align to TRBD1. Germline V CDR1 and CDR2: MNHEY, SVGAGI. The trim removed 2 bases at V and 6 bases at J, leaving 12 bases unmatched. CDR3 length: 17 residues. The CDR3 reads CASSYLEPGQALNEQFF. DNA for the CDR3: TGTGCCAGCAGTTACCTCGAACCGGGACAGGCCCTCAATGAGCAGTTCTTC.

A few counts support this clonotype. The rearrangement joins TRBV2 to TRBJ2-1, with D possibly being TRBD2 (5 bases). Germline CDR1 reads SNHLY; CDR2 reads FYNNEI. The CDR3 covers 11 residues. The germline V and J ends were trimmed by 7 bases and 12 bases, with 13 bases remaining between them. The CDR3 DNA follows: TGTGCCAGCACCGTCGGGAAACCGCAGTTCTTC. Its translation is CASTVGKPQFF.

This clonotype was seen ten or more times. The chain couples TRBV20-1 to TRBJ2-5; the D call may be TRBD1 or TRBD2 (5 bases each). Germline V lookup: CDR1 DFQATT, CDR2 SNEGSKA (reference sequence). The V gene lost 3 bases and the J gene lost 2 bases, with 13 bases spanning the gap. The CDR3 totals 14 residues. The CDR3 coding sequence is TGCAGTGCTAGCTCCGGTGGGGGACAAGAGACCCAGTACTTC. Its protein is CSASSGGGQETQYF.

This clonotype was counted at least ten times. The chain is built from TRBV10-2 and TRBJ2-4, with D perhaps matching TRBD2 (6 bases). Germline V lookup: CDR1 WSHSY, CDR2 SAAADI. The CDR3 is 15 residues long. Trimming took off 3 bases at V and 7 bases at J, with 16 bases between the two ends. This CDR3 reads CASSDRGVGFNIQYF. For the CDR3, the DNA is TGCGCCAGCAGTGATCGCGGGGTGGGGTTCAACATTCAGTACTTC.

About this clonotype: This may be a read error: a much more frequent sequence differs by one nucleotide. This chain links TRBV7-2 with TRBJ1-5, with D maybe TRBD1 (6 bases). CDR3 length: 14 residues. Germline V gives CDR1 SGHTA, CDR2 FQGNSA. This chain's CDR3 is CASSPRGGDQPLHF. DNA for the CDR3: TGTGCCAGCAGCCCCAGGGGAGGGGATCAGCCCCTGCATTTT.

This clonotype was found a few times. The chain combines TRBV5-1 with TRBJ1-1; 12 positions agree with TRBD1. Germline-derived CDR1 and CDR2 are SGHRS and YFSETQ. Germline trimming cut 3 bases from V and 5 bases from J; bases unmatched to any gene: 2. CDR3 length: 14 residues. The CDR3 loop reads CASSSGQGATEAFF. CDR3 in DNA: TGCGCCAGCAGCTCGGGACAGGGGGCGACTGAAGCTTTCTTT.

This clonotype was counted only a few times. The chain employs TRBV6-1 and TRBJ2-5, with 8 positions matching TRBD2. The V gene's germline CDR1 is MNHNS and CDR2 SASEGT. The CDR3 contains 16 residues. Trimming removed 5 bases from V and 4 bases from J; junction bases left unmatched: 12. The CDR3 DNA reads as TGTGCCAGCAGTCCCCTACTAGCGGAGTCGGGAGAGACCCAGTACTTC. Protein sequence: CASSPLLAESGETQYF.

This clonotype was counted between two and nine times. This sequence joins TRBV29-1 and TRBJ2-7, with D perhaps being TRBD1 or TRBD2 (6 bases each). V shed 5 bases and J shed 0 bases, with 17 bases lying between them. The CDR3 runs 15 residues. CDR1 SQVTM and CDR2 ANQGSEA come from the germline V gene. This chain's CDR3 is CSVHTTGGPSYEQYF. CDR3 DNA: TGCAGCGTTCATACGACAGGAGGGCCCTCCTACGAGCAGTACTTC.

This clonotype was observed a few times. The V gene is TRBV7-8, the J gene TRBJ2-5, with D tentatively TRBD1 (5 bases). CDR3 length: 13 amino acids. The V end lost 5 bases, the J end lost 5 bases, and 12 bases lay between the germline ends. Germline CDR1 and CDR2: SGHVS and FQNEAQ. The CDR3 loop reads CASSIGAGETQYF. In nucleotides, the CDR3 is TGTGCCAGCAGCATAGGGGCCGGGGAGACCCAGTACTTC. Full variable domain (outside the CDR3, taken from reference TRBV7-8 and TRBJ2-5): GAGVSQSPRYKVAKRGQDVALRCDPISGHVSLFWYQQALGQGPEFLTYFQNEAQLDKSGLPSDRFFAERPEGSVSTLKIQRTQQEDSAVYLCASSIGAGETQYFGPGTRLLVL.